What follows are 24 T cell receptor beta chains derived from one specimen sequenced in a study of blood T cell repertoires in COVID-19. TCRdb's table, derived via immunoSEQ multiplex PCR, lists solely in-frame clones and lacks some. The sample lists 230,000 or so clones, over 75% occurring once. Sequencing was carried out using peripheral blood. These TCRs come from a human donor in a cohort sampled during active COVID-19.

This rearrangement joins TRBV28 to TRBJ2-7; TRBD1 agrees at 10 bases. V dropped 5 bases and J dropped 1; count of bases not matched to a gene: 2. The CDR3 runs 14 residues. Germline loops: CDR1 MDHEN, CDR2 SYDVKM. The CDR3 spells CASSDRGRSYEQYF. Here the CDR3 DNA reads TGTGCCAGCAGTGACAGGGGGCGATCCTACGAGCAGTACTTC.

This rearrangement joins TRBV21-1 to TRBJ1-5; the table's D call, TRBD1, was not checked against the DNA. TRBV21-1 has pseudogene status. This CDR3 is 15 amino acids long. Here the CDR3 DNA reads TGTGCCAGCAGCAAAGAATGGACAGGGAGTCAGCCCCAGCATTTT. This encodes CASSKEWTGSQPQHF.

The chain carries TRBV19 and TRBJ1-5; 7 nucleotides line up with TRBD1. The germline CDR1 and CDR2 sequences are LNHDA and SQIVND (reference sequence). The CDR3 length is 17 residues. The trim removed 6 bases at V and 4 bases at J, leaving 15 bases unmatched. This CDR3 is CASSPRKRGPGNQPQHF. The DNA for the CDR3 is TGTGCCAGTAGCCCCCGAAAGAGGGGGCCGGGAAATCAGCCCCAGCATTTT.

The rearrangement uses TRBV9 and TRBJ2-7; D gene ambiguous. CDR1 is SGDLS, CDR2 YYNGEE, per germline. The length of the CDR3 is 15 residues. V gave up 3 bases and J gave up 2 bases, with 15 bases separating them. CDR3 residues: CASSAEDHPPYEQYF. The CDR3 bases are TGTGCCAGCAGCGCAGAGGATCATCCCCCCTACGAGCAGTACTTC.

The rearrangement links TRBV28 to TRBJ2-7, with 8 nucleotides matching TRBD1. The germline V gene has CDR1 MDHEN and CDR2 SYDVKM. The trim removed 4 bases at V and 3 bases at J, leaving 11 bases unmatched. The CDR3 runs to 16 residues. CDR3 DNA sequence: TGTGCCAGCAGTTCCCCCTCGGCACAGGGGGTCTACGAGCAGTACTTC. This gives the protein CASSSPSAQGVYEQYF.

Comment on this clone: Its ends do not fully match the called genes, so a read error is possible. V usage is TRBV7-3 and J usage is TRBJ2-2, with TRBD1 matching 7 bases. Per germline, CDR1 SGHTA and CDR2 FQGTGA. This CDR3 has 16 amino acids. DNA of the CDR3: TGTGCCAGCAGCGTAACGGGACAGCTGAACACCGGGGAGCTGTTTTTT. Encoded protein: CASSVTGQLNTGELFF.

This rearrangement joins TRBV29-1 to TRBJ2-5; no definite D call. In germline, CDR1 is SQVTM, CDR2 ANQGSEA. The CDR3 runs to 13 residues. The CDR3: CTNPGRVQETQYF. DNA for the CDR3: TGCACCAATCCAGGTCGCGTTCAAGAGACCCAGTACTTC.

CDR3 sequence reads: CAWSSAGGFTEQFF. The CDR3 DNA reads as TGTGCCTGGAGTAGTGCGGGCGGGTTTACGGAGCAGTTCTTC. The chain combines TRBV30 with TRBJ2-1; TRBD2 is a possible D gene (5 bases). The CDR3 extends over 14 amino acids. V lost 2 bases, J lost 10 bases, and 18 bases lay in between. Germline assignment: CDR1 GTSNPN and CDR2 SVGIG (reference sequence).

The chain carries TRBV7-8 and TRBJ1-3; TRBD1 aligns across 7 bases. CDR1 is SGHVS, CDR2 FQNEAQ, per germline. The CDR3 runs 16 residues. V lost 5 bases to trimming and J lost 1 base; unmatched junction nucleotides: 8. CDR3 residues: CASSRGQALSGNTIYF. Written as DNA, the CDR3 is TGTGCCAGCAGCCGAGGACAGGCTTTATCTGGAAACACCATATATTTT.

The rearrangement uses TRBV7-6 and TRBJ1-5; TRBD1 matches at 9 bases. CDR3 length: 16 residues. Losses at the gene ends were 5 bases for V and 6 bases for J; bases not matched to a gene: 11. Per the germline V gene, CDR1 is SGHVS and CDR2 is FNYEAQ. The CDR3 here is CASSLGTGSGSQPQHF. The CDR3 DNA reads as TGTGCCAGCAGCCTCGGGACAGGGTCTGGCAGTCAGCCCCAGCATTTT. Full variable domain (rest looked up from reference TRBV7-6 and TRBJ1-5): GAGVSQSPRYKVTKRGQDVALRCDPISGHVSLYWYRQALGQGPEFLTYFNYEAQQDKSGLPNDRFSAERPEGSISTLTIQRTEQRDSAMYRCASSLGTGSGSQPQHFGDGTRLSIL.

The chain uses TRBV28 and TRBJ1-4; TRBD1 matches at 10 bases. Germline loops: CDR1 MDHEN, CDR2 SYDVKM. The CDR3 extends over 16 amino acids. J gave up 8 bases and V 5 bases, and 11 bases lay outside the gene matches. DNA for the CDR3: TGTGCCAGCAGTACCGCTGGACAGGGGGAACGGGAAAAACTGTTTTTT. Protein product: CASSTAGQGEREKLFF.

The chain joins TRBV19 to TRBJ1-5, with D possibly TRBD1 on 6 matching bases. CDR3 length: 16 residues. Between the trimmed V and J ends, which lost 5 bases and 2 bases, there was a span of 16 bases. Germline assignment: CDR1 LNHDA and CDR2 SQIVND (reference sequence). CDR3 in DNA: TGTGCCAGTAGTCCCGCCGGAGCAGGGGGCAATCAGCCCCAGCATTTT. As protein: CASSPAGAGGNQPQHF.

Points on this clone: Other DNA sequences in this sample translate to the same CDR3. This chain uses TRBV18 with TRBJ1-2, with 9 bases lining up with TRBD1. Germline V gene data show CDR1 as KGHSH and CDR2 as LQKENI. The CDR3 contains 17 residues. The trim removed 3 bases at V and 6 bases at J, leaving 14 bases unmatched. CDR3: CASSPFKGQGAQDGYTF. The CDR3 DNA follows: TGTGCCAGCTCACCGTTTAAGGGACAGGGAGCACAGGATGGCTACACCTTC.

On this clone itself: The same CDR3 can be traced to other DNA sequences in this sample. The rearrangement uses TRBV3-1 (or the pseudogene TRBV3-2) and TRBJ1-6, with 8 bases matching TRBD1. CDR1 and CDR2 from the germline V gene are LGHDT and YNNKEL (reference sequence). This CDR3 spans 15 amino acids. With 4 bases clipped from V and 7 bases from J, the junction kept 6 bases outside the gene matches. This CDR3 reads CASSRGQGGNSPLHF. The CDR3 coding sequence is TGTGCCAGCAGCCGTGGACAGGGCGGGAATTCACCCCTCCACTTT.

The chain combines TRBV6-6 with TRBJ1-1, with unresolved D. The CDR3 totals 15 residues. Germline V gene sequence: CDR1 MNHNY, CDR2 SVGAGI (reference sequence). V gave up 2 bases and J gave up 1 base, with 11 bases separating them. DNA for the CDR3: TGTGCCAGCAGTTACGGGCAGGCGAGGAACACTGAAGCTTTCTTT. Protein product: CASSYGQARNTEAFF.

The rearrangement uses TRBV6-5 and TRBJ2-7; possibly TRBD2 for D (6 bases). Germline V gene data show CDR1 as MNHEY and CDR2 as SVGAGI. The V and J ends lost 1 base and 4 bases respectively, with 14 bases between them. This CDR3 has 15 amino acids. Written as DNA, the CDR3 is TGTGCCAGCAGTTACTTTTTTAGCGGACGGTACGAGCAGTACTTC. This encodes CASSYFFSGRYEQYF.

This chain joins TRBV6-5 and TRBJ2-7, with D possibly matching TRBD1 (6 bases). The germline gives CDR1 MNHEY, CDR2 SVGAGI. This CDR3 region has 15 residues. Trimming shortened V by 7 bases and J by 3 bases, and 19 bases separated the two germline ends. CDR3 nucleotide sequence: TGTGCCAGCAAACCCTCCGCGGACAGCTTCTACGAGCAGTACTTC. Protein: CASKPSADSFYEQYF.

The CDR3 loop reads CASSVVEHLSGNTIYF. The CDR3 DNA sequence: TGTGCCAGCAGCGTCGTAGAGCACCTCTCGGGAAACACCATATATTTT. The chain uses TRBV9 and TRBJ1-3; no reliable D call. Per the germline V gene, CDR1 is SGDLS and CDR2 is YYNGEE. The CDR3 is 16 residues long. Trimming removed 2 bases at V and 4 bases at J, with 16 bases between.

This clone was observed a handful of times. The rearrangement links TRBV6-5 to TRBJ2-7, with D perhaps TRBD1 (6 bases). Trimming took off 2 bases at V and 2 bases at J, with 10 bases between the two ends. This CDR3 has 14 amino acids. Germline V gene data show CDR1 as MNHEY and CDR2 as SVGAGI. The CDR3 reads CASSYGQGPYEQYF. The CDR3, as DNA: TGTGCCAGCAGTTACGGGCAGGGGCCCTACGAGCAGTACTTC.

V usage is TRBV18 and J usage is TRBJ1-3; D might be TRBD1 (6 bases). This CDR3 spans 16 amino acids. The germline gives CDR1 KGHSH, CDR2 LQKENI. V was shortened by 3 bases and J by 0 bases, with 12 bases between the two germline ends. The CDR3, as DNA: TGTGCCAGCTCACCGTGGGCAGGGGCCTCTGGAAACACCATATATTTT. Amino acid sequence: CASSPWAGASGNTIYF.

The CDR3 region has the DNA TGTGCCAGCAGTGAATTCGACGGGGGGCTAATCCCTGGAAACACCATATATTTT. Protein product: CASSEFDGGLIPGNTIYF. The rearrangement links TRBV6-1 to TRBJ1-3; tentative D call: TRBD1 (6 bases). This CDR3 is 18 amino acids long. Germline CDR1 reads MNHNS; CDR2 reads SASEGT. With 2 bases removed from V and 2 bases from J, the gap between germline ends came to 19 bases.

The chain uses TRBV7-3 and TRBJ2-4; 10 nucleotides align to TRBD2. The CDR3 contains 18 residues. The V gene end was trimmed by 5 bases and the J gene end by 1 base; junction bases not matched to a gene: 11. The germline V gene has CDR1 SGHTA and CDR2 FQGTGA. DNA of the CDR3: TGTGCCAGCAGCCCCCAAATTAGCGGGAGGACGGCCAAAAACATTCAGTACTTC. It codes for CASSPQISGRTAKNIQYF.

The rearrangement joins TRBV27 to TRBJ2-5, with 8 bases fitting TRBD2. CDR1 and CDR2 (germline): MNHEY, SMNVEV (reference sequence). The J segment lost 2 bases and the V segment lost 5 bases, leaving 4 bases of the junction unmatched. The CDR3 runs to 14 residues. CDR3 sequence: CASSDRGGQETQYF. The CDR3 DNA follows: TGTGCCAGCAGTGACCGGGGGGGGCAAGAGACCCAGTACTTC.

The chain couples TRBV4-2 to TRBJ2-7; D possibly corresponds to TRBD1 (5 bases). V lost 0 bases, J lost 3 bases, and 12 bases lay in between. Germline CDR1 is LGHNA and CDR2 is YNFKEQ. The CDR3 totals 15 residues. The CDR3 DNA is TGTGCCAGCAGCCAAGATCGAACAGGTAGCTACGAGCAGTACTTC. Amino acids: CASSQDRTGSYEQYF.